Below are 30 T cell receptor beta chains sequenced from a single sample in a study of naive CD8 T cells in extremely preterm neonates. Clones were sequenced by immunoSEQ multiplex PCR, and TCRdb holds only the in-frame ones, with some missing. The sample lists about 7,900 clones, roughly 98% occurring once. Sequenced material: naive CD8+ T cells from blood. The receptor source for this set is a human donor in good health.

This chain connects TRBV27 to TRBJ2-7; 10 bases fit TRBD2. The CDR3 runs 15 residues. V shed 8 bases, J shed 7 bases, and the junction held 14 bases outside the gene matches. Germline CDR1 is MNHEY and CDR2 is SMNVEV (reference sequence). The CDR3 DNA is TGTGCCAGCGGCCCAGGACTAGCGGCCTCTTGGGAGCAGTACGTC. This sequence encodes CASGPGLAASWEQYV.

This clone was picked up one time. V and J are TRBV30 and TRBJ2-7; perhaps TRBD1 as D (6 bases). This CDR3 comprises 12 residues. Germline V gene lookup returns CDR1 GTSNPN and CDR2 SVGIG (reference sequence). The germline V and J ends were trimmed by 1 base and 4 bases, with 8 bases remaining between them. In DNA form, the CDR3 reads TGTGCCTGGAGTGCCGGGACATACGAGCAGTACTTC. As protein: CAWSAGTYEQYF.

V is TRBV19 and J is TRBJ1-1; no reliable D call. The CDR3 covers 14 residues. Germline V lookup: CDR1 LNHDA, CDR2 SQIVND (reference sequence). V was trimmed by 5 bases and J by 1 base, leaving 11 bases between them. CDR3 bases: TGTGCCAGTAGTTCCCTGAGGGAGAACACTGAAGCTTTCTTT. Protein product: CASSSLRENTEAFF.

This sequence joins TRBV19 and TRBJ2-3; D is uncertain. The CDR3 totals 14 residues. Between the trimmed V and J ends, which lost 3 bases and 0 bases, there was a span of 7 bases. CDR1 and CDR2 from the germline V gene are LNHDA and SQIVND (reference sequence). CDR3 region: CASSMRQSTDTQYF. As DNA, the CDR3 is TGTGCCAGTAGTATGCGGCAGAGCACAGATACGCAGTATTTT.

The rearrangement joins TRBV27 to TRBJ1-5; D not resolved. The CDR3 has 13 residues. Germline V gives CDR1 MNHEY, CDR2 SMNVEV (reference sequence). V was shortened by 7 bases and J by 9 bases, with 16 bases between the two germline ends. As DNA, the CDR3 is TGTGCCAGCACTCCCGGAGGGAGTGGGCCCCAGCATTTT. Translating gives CASTPGGSGPQHF.

The chain carries TRBV6-6 and TRBJ2-2; 10 positions agree with TRBD1. Looked up from germline, CDR1 is MNHNY and CDR2 is SVGAGI (reference sequence). Trimming removed 2 bases from V and 6 bases from J; junction bases left unmatched: 3. The CDR3 spans 15 residues. The CDR3 coding sequence is TGTGCCAGCAGTTACGCGGGACAGGGGTCCGGGGAGCTGTTTTTT. It yields the protein CASSYAGQGSGELFF.

The V call is TRBV27, the J call TRBJ2-1; 11 positions match TRBD2. The CDR3 runs to 15 residues. Germline values: CDR1 MNHEY, CDR2 SMNVEV (reference sequence). V dropped 5 bases and J dropped 7; count of bases not matched to a gene: 7. The CDR3 DNA is TGTGCCAGCAGTGCGGGGACTAGCGGCCTTAATGAGCAGTTCTTC. It translates to CASSAGTSGLNEQFF.

The V call is TRBV7-9, the J call TRBJ1-1, with 9 nucleotides matching TRBD1. CDR3 length: 12 amino acids. CDR1 and CDR2 from the germline V gene are SEHNR and FQNEAQ (reference sequence). After removal of 3 bases from V and 8 bases from J, the junction contained 1 base not matched to a gene. The CDR3 reads CASSFGQGEAFF. The CDR3 DNA sequence: TGTGCCAGCAGCTTCGGACAGGGGGAAGCTTTCTTT.

This clone was recorded only once. J is TRBJ2-1 and V is TRBV11-2, with 14 bases that match TRBD2. The CDR3 covers 14 residues. CDR1 SGHAT and CDR2 FQNNGV come from the germline V gene. Trimming cost V 5 bases and J 15 bases; bases outside gene matches: 9. In DNA, the CDR3 is TGTGCCAGCAGCCCTGGGACTAGCGGGAGCCCCGGGTTCTTC. This codes for CASSPGTSGSPGFF.

The rearrangement joins TRBV7-6 to TRBJ1-1, with D uncertain. CDR3 length: 14 amino acids. In germline, CDR1 is SGHVS, CDR2 FNYEAQ. V was shortened by 2 bases and J by 0 bases, with 7 bases between the two germline ends. CDR3 sequence: CASSLIAMNTEAFF. The DNA of the CDR3 is TGTGCCAGCAGCTTAATAGCGATGAACACTGAAGCTTTCTTT.

This sequence joins TRBV30 and TRBJ2-7, with TRBD1 identical over 10 bases. The V gene's germline CDR1 is GTSNPN and CDR2 SVGIG (reference sequence). Trimming cost V 5 bases and J 3 bases; bases outside gene matches: 16. The CDR3 has 17 residues. CDR3 loop: CAWGRFGGTGVYYEQYF. CDR3 nucleotides: TGTGCCTGGGGAAGGTTTGGCGGGACAGGGGTTTACTACGAGCAGTACTTC.

V is TRBV23-1 and J is TRBJ2-7; tentative D call: TRBD2 (5 bases). TRBV23-1 is noted as an ORF with a role that remains uncertain. CDR3 size: 17 residues. Trimming pared 1 base from V and 0 bases from J, leaving 16 bases between. The chain's CDR3 is CASSQWRTRACSYEQYF. The CDR3 coding sequence is TGCGCCAGCAGTCAATGGAGAACGAGGGCCTGCTCCTACGAGCAGTACTTC.

The gene calls are TRBV7-2 and TRBJ2-1; D remains ambiguous. CDR1 SGHTA and CDR2 FQGNSA come from the germline V gene. Trimming cost V 1 base and J 4 bases, with 20 bases left between them. This CDR3 comprises 18 residues. CDR3 sequence reads: CASSLGGSSIEVYNEQFF. CDR3 nucleotides: TGTGCCAGCAGCTTAGGTGGGTCCTCAATTGAGGTATACAATGAGCAGTTCTTC.

V is TRBV5-6 and J is TRBJ2-7; 8 bases are shared with TRBD1. Germline V gene lookup returns CDR1 SGHDT and CDR2 YYEEEE. Losses at the gene ends were 3 bases for V and 5 bases for J; bases not matched to a gene: 4. The CDR3 sequence is 13 residues long. The CDR3, as DNA: TGTGCCAGCAGCTGGGCAGGGGGCCACGAGCAGTACTTC. Its protein is CASSWAGGHEQYF.

The genes are TRBV11-2 and TRBJ1-4; TRBD1 is a possible D gene (6 bases). The CDR3 extends over 15 amino acids. V was clipped by 0 bases and J by 7 bases, with 12 bases between them. CDR1 SGHAT and CDR2 FQNNGV come from the germline V gene. The CDR3 reads CASSLDAGAGEKLFF. The CDR3 DNA follows: TGTGCCAGCAGCTTAGATGCGGGGGCCGGTGAAAAACTGTTTTTT.

This sequence joins TRBV18 and TRBJ1-1; D is unclear. CDR3 length: 14 amino acids. Between the trimmed V and J ends, which lost 2 bases and 1 base, there was a span of 8 bases. In germline, CDR1 is KGHSH, CDR2 LQKENI. The CDR3 is CASSPGQTNTEAFF. CDR3 DNA: TGTGCCAGCTCACCAGGGCAGACGAACACTGAAGCTTTCTTT.

The V call is TRBV4-1, the J call TRBJ1-6; the D is unclear. This CDR3 has 17 residues. Trimming stripped 1 base from V and 7 bases from J, with 17 bases between. Germline values: CDR1 MGHRA, CDR2 YSYEKL. CDR3 nucleotide sequence: TGCGCCAGCAGCCAAGGAGGGTCAAGGCCCGGGAATTCACCCCTCCACTTT. Protein product: CASSQGGSRPGNSPLHF.

V and J are TRBV7-9 and TRBJ1-1; a possible D gene is TRBD1 (6 bases). V was clipped by 5 bases and J by 8 bases, with 12 bases between them. Germline assignment: CDR1 SEHNR and CDR2 FQNEAQ (reference sequence). This CDR3 has 12 amino acids. The CDR3 region is CASSATGLEAFF. DNA for the CDR3: TGTGCCAGCAGCGCCACAGGGTTGGAAGCTTTCTTT.

The V call is TRBV5-4, the J call TRBJ1-5, with D possibly being TRBD1 (6 bases). V gave up 0 bases and J gave up 6 bases, with 7 bases separating them. The CDR3 spans 13 residues. The germline V gene encodes CDR1 SGHNT and CDR2 YYREEE (reference sequence). Here the CDR3 reads CASSLDRAQPQHF. CDR3 bases: TGTGCCAGCAGCTTGGACAGGGCTCAGCCCCAGCATTTT.

This chain connects TRBV2 to TRBJ2-7, with a tentative D call TRBD2 (6 bases). Per the germline V gene, CDR1 is SNHLY and CDR2 is FYNNEI. The CDR3 loop spans 14 amino acids. V lost 6 bases and J lost 3, with 15 bases in between. The CDR3 is CASSDPGGVYEQYF. CDR3 bases: TGTGCCAGCAGCGATCCCGGAGGGGTCTACGAGCAGTACTTC.

CDR3 sequence (DNA): TGTGCCAGCAGGGCTGGGCGTCAGCCCCAGCATTTT. The encoded protein is CASRAGRQPQHF. The chain joins TRBV6-1 to TRBJ1-5, with D unclear. The V gene's germline CDR1 is MNHNS and CDR2 SASEGT. Trimming removed 6 bases at V and 6 bases at J, with 9 bases between. The CDR3 loop spans 12 amino acids.

V is TRBV11-2 and J is TRBJ2-7; D might be TRBD2 (5 bases). V shed 2 bases and J shed 1 base, with 9 bases lying between them. The CDR3 sequence is 14 residues long. The V gene's germline CDR1 is SGHAT and CDR2 FQNNGV. The CDR3 bases are TGTGCCAGCAGCTTATGGGAGATGTCCTACGAGCAGTACTTC. It is translated as CASSLWEMSYEQYF.

The V call is TRBV13, the J call TRBJ2-7, with 12 bases matching TRBD2. The ends lost 5 bases at V and 0 bases at J; junction bases unmatched: 17. Germline-derived CDR1 and CDR2 are PRHDT and FYEKMQ (reference sequence). This CDR3 is 20 amino acids long. The CDR3 is CASSNRLGLAGLSSSYEQYF. The DNA of the CDR3 is TGTGCCAGCAGCAACCGGCTCGGACTAGCGGGGTTATCCTCCTCCTACGAGCAGTACTTC.

The chain links TRBV6-6 to TRBJ1-2, with 7 bases that match TRBD1. With 0 bases clipped from V and 8 bases from J, the junction kept 9 bases outside the gene matches. Germline loops: CDR1 MNHNY, CDR2 SVGAGI (reference sequence). The CDR3 sequence is 15 residues long. In nucleotides, the CDR3 is TGTGCCAGCAGTTACTCGGGCCAGGGGGTGAACGGCTACACCTTC. Translation: CASSYSGQGVNGYTF.

This clone was seen once. The V gene is TRBV19, the J gene TRBJ1-2; the D is unclear. The CDR3 is 17 residues long. Germline V gene lookup returns CDR1 LNHDA and CDR2 SQIVND (reference sequence). The ends were cut back, 6 bases at V and 5 bases at J, with 25 bases in the middle. The CDR3 coding sequence is TGTGCCAGTAGGTTTTCGGGAGGGCGCGGACTTTCTTATGGCTACACCTTC. Protein sequence: CASRFSGGRGLSYGYTF.

This chain links TRBV28 with TRBJ2-7; TRBD1 matches at 7 bases. The V segment lost 5 bases and the J segment 4 bases; nucleotides outside the gene matches: 8. Germline V gene data show CDR1 as MDHEN and CDR2 as SYDVKM. The CDR3 covers 14 residues. The CDR3 loop reads CASSKQTGSYEQYV. CDR3 in DNA: TGTGCCAGCAGTAAACAGACAGGGTCGTACGAGCAGTACGTC.

The chain has TRBV6-5 and TRBJ2-7, with D possibly matching TRBD1 (5 bases). Germline V gene data show CDR1 as MNHEY and CDR2 as SVGAGI. Trimming pared 2 bases from V and 2 bases from J, leaving 7 bases between. The CDR3 covers 13 residues. The CDR3 region has the DNA TGTGCCAGCAGTTACGGGGCGGCCTACGAGCAGTACTTC. As protein: CASSYGAAYEQYF.

The genes are TRBV27 and TRBJ1-1, with TRBD1 as a possible D gene (5 bases). This CDR3 contains 14 residues. V shed 6 bases and J shed 5 bases, with 16 bases lying between them. Looked up from germline, CDR1 is MNHEY and CDR2 is SMNVEV (reference sequence). CDR3 coding DNA: TGTGCCAGCAGGGGGCGCAGAACGGATACTGAAGCTTTCTTT. It encodes CASRGRRTDTEAFF.

The genes are TRBV11-3 and TRBJ2-7, with D maybe TRBD1 (5 bases). Trimming shortened V by 4 bases and J by 3 bases, and 10 bases separated the two germline ends. This CDR3 is 13 amino acids long. Germline loops: CDR1 SGHNT, CDR2 YENEEA. The CDR3, as DNA: TGTGCCAGCAGCTCTCGGACAAGCTACGAGCAGTACGTC. This gives the protein CASSSRTSYEQYV.

The chain has TRBV9 and TRBJ2-1; the D gene is possibly TRBD1 (6 bases). The V and J ends lost 4 bases and 12 bases respectively, with 14 bases between them. The CDR3 is 12 amino acids. The germline V gene has CDR1 SGDLS and CDR2 YYNGEE. CDR3 in DNA: TGTGCCAGCAGCCCCGCCAAAGGGGGGCAGTTCTTC. It specifies CASSPAKGGQFF.